This TCR beta chain was sequenced for a study of CD4 T cells in relation to SARS-CoV-2 and coronaviruses. Before the COVID-19 pandemic, during about 2010-2019, CD4+ T cells were taken from unexposed donors. The cells were cultured for approximately ten days before CD4+ T cells were isolated. The CDR3 is 12 residues long. Trimming removed 5 bases at V and 5 bases at J, with 9 bases between. CDR1 SGHAT and CDR2 FQNNGV come from the germline V gene. Comments on this clone: The antigen is undetermined.

This table comes from immunoSEQ multiplex PCR, and its TCRdb copy is limited to in-frame clones, with some not included. The data contain about 15,000 clones, about 73% of them seen just once; the ten biggest clones take up roughly 18%. The source of this sequence is a human donor in good health. V and J are TRBV11-2 and TRBJ1-1, with D possibly being TRBD1 (5 bases). Material for sequencing was CD4+ T cells from PBMCs, cultured in vitro. CDR3 region: CASSPRGTEAFF. The CDR3 DNA reads TGTGCCAGCAGCCCCCGGGGGACTGAAGCTTTCTTT.